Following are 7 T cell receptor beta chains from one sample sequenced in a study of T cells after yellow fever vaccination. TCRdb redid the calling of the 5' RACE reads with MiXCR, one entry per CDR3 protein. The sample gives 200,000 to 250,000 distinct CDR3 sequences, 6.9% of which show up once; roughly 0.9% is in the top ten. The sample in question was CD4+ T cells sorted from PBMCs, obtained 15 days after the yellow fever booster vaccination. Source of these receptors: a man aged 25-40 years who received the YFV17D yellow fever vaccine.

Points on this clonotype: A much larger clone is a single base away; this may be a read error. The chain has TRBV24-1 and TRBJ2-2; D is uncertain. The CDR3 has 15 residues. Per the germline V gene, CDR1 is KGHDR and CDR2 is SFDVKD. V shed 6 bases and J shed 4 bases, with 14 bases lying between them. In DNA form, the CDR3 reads TGTGCCACCAGTCACGACCGGTGCTTCACCGGGGAGCTGTTTTTT. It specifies CATSHDRCFTGELFF.

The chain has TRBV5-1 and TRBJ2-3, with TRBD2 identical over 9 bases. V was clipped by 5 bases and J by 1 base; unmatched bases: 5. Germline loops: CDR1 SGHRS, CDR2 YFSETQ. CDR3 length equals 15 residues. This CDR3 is CASRPSGTGTDTQYF. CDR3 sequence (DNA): TGCGCCAGCAGACCTAGCGGGACGGGCACAGATACGCAGTATTTT.

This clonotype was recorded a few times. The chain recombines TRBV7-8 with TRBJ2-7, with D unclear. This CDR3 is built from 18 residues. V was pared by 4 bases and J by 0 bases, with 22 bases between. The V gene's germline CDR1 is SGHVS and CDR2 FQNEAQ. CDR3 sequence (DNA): TGTGCCAGCAGCTCTTACTTTAGGACCGTGTTGGGCTCCTACGAGCAGTACTTC. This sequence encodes CASSSYFRTVLGSYEQYF.

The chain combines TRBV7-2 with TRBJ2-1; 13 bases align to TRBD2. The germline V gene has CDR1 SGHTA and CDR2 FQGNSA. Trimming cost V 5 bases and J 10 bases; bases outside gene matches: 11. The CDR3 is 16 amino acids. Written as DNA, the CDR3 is TGTGCCAGCAGCCTTTTCTGGACTAGCGGGAGCGGGGAGCAGTTCTTC. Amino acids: CASSLFWTSGSGEQFF.

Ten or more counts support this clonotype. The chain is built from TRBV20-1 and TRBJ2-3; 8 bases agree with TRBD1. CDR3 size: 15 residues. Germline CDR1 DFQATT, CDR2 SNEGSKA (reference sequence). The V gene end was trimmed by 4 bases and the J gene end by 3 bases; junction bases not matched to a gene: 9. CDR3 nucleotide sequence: TGCAGTGCTATTAACCCAGGGGGCGCGACAGATACGCAGTATTTT. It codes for CSAINPGGATDTQYF.

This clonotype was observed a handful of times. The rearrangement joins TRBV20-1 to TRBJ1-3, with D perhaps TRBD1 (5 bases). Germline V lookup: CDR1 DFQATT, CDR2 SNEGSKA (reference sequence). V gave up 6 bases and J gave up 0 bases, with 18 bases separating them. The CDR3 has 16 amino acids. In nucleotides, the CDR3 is TGCAGTGCCATGGACATACTGGAATCCTCTGGAAACACCATATATTTT. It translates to CSAMDILESSGNTIYF.

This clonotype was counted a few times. This CDR3 reads CASSSEREAYEQYF. CDR3 sequence (DNA): TGTGCCAGCAGCTCAGAACGGGAGGCCTACGAGCAGTACTTC. The chain employs TRBV12-3 or TRBV12-4 and TRBJ2-7, with TRBD2 identical over 7 bases. With V trimmed by 6 bases and J by 2 bases, 7 bases remained unmatched. The CDR3 spans 14 residues.